The entry below describes one TCR beta chain. This sample was taken from a study of CD8 T cells in Susac syndrome. Germline CDR1 DFQATT, CDR2 SNEGSKA (reference sequence). The CDR3 is 12 amino acids. V shed 5 bases and J shed 5 bases, with 12 bases lying between them. Random hexamers were used to reverse transcribe roughly 0.45 to 1 ug of RNA. TCRdb ran MiXCR on the immunoSEQ multiplex PCR reads and lists one entry per CDR3 protein. The sample carries under 150,000 distinct CDR3 sequences, 95% recorded once. Sequencing used CD4+ T cells from PBMCs. The chain is built from TRBV20-1 and TRBJ1-1, with D possibly TRBD1 on 5 matching bases. This TCR came from a human donor with Susac syndrome. CDR3 amino acids: CSADRGKTEAFF. DNA of the CDR3: TGCAGTGCTGACAGAGGGAAAACTGAAGCTTTCTTT.